A single T cell receptor (beta chain) is shown here with its context. No antigen is known for it. Base qualities were left out, and no much larger clone turns up one base away. In total, roughly 670 healthy bone marrow donors made up the cohort. Cohort members were all nominally healthy when sampled, although unrecorded immune exposures were likely present. The donor was CMV seropositive and belonged to the group of 250 to 350 seropositive cohort members. A peripheral blood sample was collected from each donor, and TCR beta sequencing was performed on peripheral blood mononuclear cells. Genomic DNA was extracted from the blood cell samples with the Qiagen DNeasy Blood Extraction Kit. The library was generated by the immunoSEQ multiplex PCR assay. For the multiplex PCR, a mixture combining 60 forward primers for TCR Vbeta segments and 13 reverse primers for TCR Jbeta segments was used. A multiplex PCR assay on genomic DNA amplified the CDR3 region of rearranged TCR beta genes. The Illumina HiSeq System was used to sequence the amplified TCR beta libraries as 87-base-pair reads. Processing in the source paper ran as follows. A later analysis counted about 82 million unique TCR beta chains across the 700 or so repertoires, and 10 million to 11 million of these chains were shared by at least two donors. Raw reads were error-corrected and collapsed into unique sequences by a nearest-neighbor algorithm in which closely related sequences were merged to remove PCR and sequencing errors. V, D and J gene segments were assigned by aligning CDR3 sequences to IMGT reference sequences. Each retained sequence needed at least a six-nucleotide match to both a V gene segment and a J gene segment. Rearrangements were called productive when the CDR3 lacked stop codons and stayed in frame with V and J; all others were non-productive. Following IMGT convention, CDR3 was defined as the stretch from the second conserved V-encoded cysteine to the conserved J-encoded phenylalanine. The earlier analysis of 500 to 750 of the donors excluded any sequence lacking an unambiguous match to a single V gene segment. An earlier analysis of just under 600 of the donors called V segments functional above 56.7% productive rearrangements and segregating when the between-donor standard deviation exceeded 5%. A statistical classification framework was built for diagnosing cytomegalovirus status from the catalog of TCR beta chain sequences. V and J gene assignment, in a later analysis, came from comparing TCR nucleotide sequences with IMGT/GENE-DB human TR gene sequences. The TCRdist pipeline was used in a later analysis to assign CDR3 sequences and most-parsimonious VDJ recombination scenarios. In a later analysis, each TCR beta chain was defined by its CDR3 amino acid sequence together with its V-gene family, and reads without a unique V-gene family were excluded. A later analysis removed over 500 highly shared, low-generation-probability nucleotide sequences to deal with suspected cross-contamination and a sequencing artifact. In a later analysis, a clonal expansion index was calculated for each public chain from normalized within-repertoire ranks of inferred template counts. Generation probabilities in a later analysis came from a VDJ recombination model fitted to out-of-frame rearrangements, and those results were checked against IGoR. In a later analysis, TCR-TCR, TCR-HLA and TCR-CMV co-occurrence was scored with hypergeometric tests, and a repertoire-size bias correction was applied to TCR pairs. In a later analysis, false discovery rates were estimated by permuting HLA or CMV assignments 20 times. In a later analysis, co-occurring TCRs were grouped using DBSCAN, and TCRdist sequence similarity was added for clustering within HLA-allele-positive subsets. Repertoires with fewer than 30,000 or more than 120,000 public chains, plus five repertoires with anomalous nucleotide sharing, were excluded from co-occurrence clustering. Sourced from immuneACCESS, this table was stored by TCRdb with only in-frame sequences that have V and J called. A share of the clones is absent; for the studies checked, an unresolved V gene accounts for under half, and the remainder has no known explanation. The DNA was the basis for D and trimming; V, J and clone size are from that table. The sample has 130,000 to 150,000 clones on record, over 60% of them singletons. The leading ten clones occupy under 7.5% of the sample.

The sample is drawn from a study of cytomegalovirus exposure and HLA in healthy donors (TCRdb year 2017). Describing the broader study: In an earlier analysis of several hundred of the donors, roughly 300 Gb of sequence data and 100 million or so unique TCR beta sequences from about 179 million T cells were reported. Roughly 300 gigabases of sequencing data and 75 million to 85 million unique TCR sequences made up an early release that covered under 750 HLA-typed donors. Among the roughly 390 genotyped donors, more than 70% belonged to the genetic ancestry cluster associated with self-reported Caucasian donors. The study was designed to test whether signatures of past pathogen exposure could be identified by cataloging public T cell receptors. The T cell repertoires of 700 or so subjects were profiled by immunosequencing and related to cytomegalovirus serostatus. A separate validation cohort of about 110 different subjects was used in addition to the roughly 670-subject first cohort. To predict cytomegalovirus infection status, the study brought together high-throughput TCR immunosequencing, statistical association of individual TCRs with disease status, and machine learning. In a later analysis, previously published TCR beta repertoires from more than 500 donors were re-analyzed and high-resolution HLA genotyping was added so that TCR occurrence patterns could be studied. Rather than using new phenotypic data, the later analysis identified candidate immune exposures from TCR beta sequences and from how often those sequences occurred across donors. An earlier analysis of 587 of the donors used high-throughput TCR beta sequencing to judge whether each TCR beta V gene segment behaved as functional or pseudogenic. Alongside the repertoire data, information on donor age, sex, ethnicity and CMV serostatus was compiled. A later genetic analysis used genome-wide SNP genotypes for about three fifths of the 666 donors, treating that subset as a discovery cohort. Every discovery cohort repertoire had been produced on one sequencing platform. HLA typing covered class I and class II loci at four-digit resolution. Typing coverage differed by locus: A, B, C, DRB1 and DQB1 were typed in about 620-640 donors, DQA1 in about 500, DPA1 in roughly 590, and DPB1 in just under 490. Roughly five DR-DQ haplotypes were treated as single units for association and clustering because of strong linkage in the cohort. Among almost 400 genotyped donors of the cohort, an average of approximately 250,000 unique TCR beta nucleotide sequences were sequenced per donor, around 20% of them non-productive.

Here is what the overall study found, with its caveats: Several of the top co-occurrence clusters appeared to be linked to parvovirus B19, influenza, CMV and Epstein-Barr virus, according to a later analysis. The presence/absence analyses assumed that sequencing depth was roughly uniform across donors, and that assumption may not be true. Cytomegalovirus status was reported to be diagnosed by the classifier with high specificity and sensitivity in both the original and validation cohorts. A cluster of highly shared sequence variants was judged likely to be a technical artifact of the sequencing pipeline. A further reported finding was that TCR beta sequences accurately predicted the HLA-A and HLA-B alleles for most subjects in the first cohort. Some 15 rarely observed V segments, including chromosome 9 orphons, were excluded from the earlier analysis of 550 to 700 of the donors because counts were too low. Because HLA typing was missing for some donors at each locus, association tests included only the typed subset. According to the authors, the approach could potentially be generalized to other disease states and immunological phenotypes. Assigning TCR associations to individual alleles was difficult when HLA alleles, especially DR and DQ, strongly co-occurred. According to a later genetic analysis, donors in an Asian-associated ancestry cluster had fewer N-insertions in productive TCRs than the approximately 630-donor mean. A total of 150 or so TCR beta chains were listed by the study as associated with cytomegalovirus. For the cohort, immune exposure information was limited to CMV serostatus. In this cohort, only TCR beta chains were sequenced, and detectable features were limited by the absence of alpha or paired-chain data. At a false discovery rate of 0.05, a later analysis linked approximately 18,000 TCR beta sequences to specific HLA alleles. Linkage disequilibrium might explain the correlated functional status among segregating V segments, but an unknown experimental factor could not be excluded. A later analysis found that TCR association rates varied across HLA loci, with DRB1 alleles showing the most associated TCRs and HLA-C alleles the fewest. Across donors, most TCR sequences were observed very rarely, whereas some public TCRs were present in many individuals. An association between a missense DCLRE1C variant and V-gene and J-gene trimming of TCR beta chains was found in a later genetic analysis and replicated in an independent cohort. Most CMV-associated TCR beta chains appeared to be HLA-restricted in a later analysis, and the HLA associations seemed to be driven largely by CMV exposure. An earlier analysis of several hundred of the donors showed that most TCR beta V segments appeared in productive rearrangements either about 87% or about 30% of the time, which broadly matched IMGT annotations. In vitro tests confirmed that a few of the cytomegalovirus-associated TCR beta chains recognize cytomegalovirus antigens. In a later analysis, HLA-associated TCR beta chains showed more clonal expansion and lower generation probabilities than non-associated chains that were equally common.

The TCR originated in a man in his forties in good health and CMV-seropositive. Material for sequencing was PBMCs.

The CDR3 in this case is CASSGAGYYEQYF. At the DNA level, the sequence is TGCGCCAGCAGTGGTGCAGGATACTACGAGCAGTACTTC. The chain joins TRBV10-1 to TRBJ2-7, with no confidently assigned D gene. The germline V gene (reference sequence) yields WNHNN for CDR1 and SYGVQD for CDR2. V was cut back by 4 bases and J by 3 bases, leaving a gap of 10 bases between them. The CDR3 covers 13 residues, taking in both the cysteine and the phenylalanine. The retained sequence is limited to the CDR3, 39 bases, with the frame set at the first base.